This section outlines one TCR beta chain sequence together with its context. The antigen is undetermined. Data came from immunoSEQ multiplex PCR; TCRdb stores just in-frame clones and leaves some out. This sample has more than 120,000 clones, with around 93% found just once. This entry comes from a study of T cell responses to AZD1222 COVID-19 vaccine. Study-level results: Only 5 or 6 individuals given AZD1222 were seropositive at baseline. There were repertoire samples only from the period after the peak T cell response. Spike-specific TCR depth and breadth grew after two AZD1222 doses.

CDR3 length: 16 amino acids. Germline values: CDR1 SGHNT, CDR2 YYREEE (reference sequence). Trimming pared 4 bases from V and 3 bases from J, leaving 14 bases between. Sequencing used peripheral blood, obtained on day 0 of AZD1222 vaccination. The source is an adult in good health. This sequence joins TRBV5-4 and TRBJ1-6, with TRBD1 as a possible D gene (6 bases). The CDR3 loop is CASSQGRNNYNSPLHF. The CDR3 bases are TGTGCCAGCAGCCAGGGGAGAAATAACTATAATTCACCCCTCCACTTT.